These T cell receptor beta chains were read from a single sample in a study of technical replicates of blood from four donors. Clones were sequenced by immunoSEQ multiplex PCR, and TCRdb holds only the in-frame ones, with some missing. The sample has 55,000 to 75,000 clones; around 88% are singletons. Sequencing used PBMCs. The receptors stem from a human donor in good health. Some clones in this sample may be carry-over from other donors' samples. The CDR3 runs from the conserved cysteine through the conserved F or W. Fields, in order: V gene, clone size, D gene, J gene, CDR3 protein, CDR3 DNA. D genes are given only for firm matches. Some rows mark clone size as missing; the rest say once, few, many or name a class of expanded clone.

TRBV18	.	TRBD1	TRBJ1-1	CASSQDRGVTEAFF	TGTGCCAGCTCACAAGACAGGGGGGTCACTGAAGCTTTCTTT
TRBV7-8	.	TRBD2	TRBJ2-7	CASSLAYRLAGGQEQYF	TGTGCCAGCAGCTTAGCATACCGACTAGCGGGGGGGCAAGAGCAGTACTTC
TRBV5-4	medium-sized	.	TRBJ1-1	CASSWGGGTEAFF	TGTGCCAGCAGCTGGGGAGGGGGCACTGAAGCTTTCTTT
TRBV10-2	.	TRBD2	TRBJ2-7	CASFWVAGGTYEQYF	TGCGCCAGCTTTTGGGTAGCGGGAGGTACCTACGAGCAGTACTTC
TRBV7-8	.	.	TRBJ2-3	CASSVLAGTDTQYF	TGTGCCAGCAGCGTATTAGCGGGCACAGATACGCAGTATTTT
TRBV7-2	.	TRBD1	TRBJ1-3	CASSLGQGAGNTIYF	TGTGCCAGCAGCTTAGGACAGGGGGCAGGAAACACCATATATTTT
TRBV6-1	.	TRBD2	TRBJ2-3	CASSEAGGWTDTQYF	TGTGCCAGCAGTGAAGCGGGGGGGTGGACAGATACGCAGTATTTT
TRBV19	.	TRBD1	TRBJ1-6	CASRLGTGGSLSYNSPLHF	TGTGCCAGTAGACTCGGGACAGGGGGCAGTCTGTCCTATAATTCACCCCTCCACTTT
TRBV10-3	.	TRBD1	TRBJ2-7	CAISDPGQGFYEQYF	TGTGCCATCAGTGATCCGGGACAGGGTTTCTACGAGCAGTACTTC
TRBV7-3	.	TRBD2	TRBJ2-1	CASSSTSSGLLEEQFF	TGTGCCAGCAGCTCCACGTCTAGCGGACTCCTGGAGGAGCAGTTCTTC
TRBV5-4	.	.	TRBJ2-3	CASSRLMDYPDTQYF	TGTGCCAGCAGCCGTTTAATGGACTACCCAGATACGCAGTATTTT
TRBV5-1	few	.	TRBJ1-1	CASSLIQGNTEAFF	TGCGCCAGCAGCTTGATTCAGGGGAACACTGAAGCTTTCTTT
TRBV6-5	.	.	TRBJ2-4	CASSYSYQGTKNIQYF	TGTGCCAGCAGTTACTCATATCAGGGGACCAAAAACATTCAGTACTTC
TRBV2	.	.	TRBJ2-6	CASRRGGGANVLTF	TGTGCCAGCAGACGCGGGGGCGGGGCCAACGTCCTGACTTTC
TRBV25-1	.	.	TRBJ2-5	CASSEYSGGQETQYF	TGTGCCAGCAGTGAATATTCAGGGGGGCAAGAGACCCAGTACTTC
TRBV6-6	once	.	TRBJ2-3	CASSLRTRSDTQYF	TGTGCCAGCAGTCTACGGACTCGATCAGATACGCAGTATTTT
TRBV7-8	.	.	TRBJ1-2	CASSFDRLPVYGYTF	TGTGCCAGCAGCTTCGACAGGCTACCGGTCTATGGCTACACCTTC
TRBV7-2	.	TRBD1	TRBJ1-3	CASSLADRNSGNTIYF	TGTGCCAGCAGCTTAGCGGACAGGAATAGTGGAAACACCATATATTTT
TRBV30	.	TRBD2	TRBJ2-1	CAWSLGLAGLEEQFF	TGTGCCTGGAGTTTAGGACTAGCGGGATTGGAGGAGCAGTTCTTC
TRBV6-1	.	TRBD1	TRBJ1-4	CASSEGTGGAGPNEKLFF	TGTGCCAGCAGTGAAGGGACAGGGGGCGCTGGGCCGAATGAAAAACTGTTTTTT
TRBV5-6	.	.	TRBJ2-3	CASSATLLGDTQYF	TGTGCCAGCAGCGCGACTCTACTAGGGGATACGCAGTATTTT
TRBV5-4	few	.	TRBJ1-1	CASSLDPGTEAFF	TGTGCCAGCAGCTTGGATCCGGGAACTGAAGCTTTCTTT
TRBV5-1	.	TRBD1	TRBJ2-7	CASSPGQGAYEQYF	TGCGCCAGCAGCCCAGGACAGGGGGCCTACGAGCAGTACTTC
TRBV6-5	few	.	TRBJ1-1	CASSWTENTEAFF	TGTGCCAGCAGTTGGACAGAGAACACTGAAGCTTTCTTT
TRBV30	.	.	TRBJ1-5	CAWRTPGPGRPQHF	TGTGCCTGGCGAACCCCGGGCCCAGGGCGGCCCCAGCATTTT
TRBV11-2	.	.	TRBJ2-7	CASSLSQASYEQYF	TGTGCCAGCAGCTTATCGCAGGCTTCCTACGAGCAGTACTTC
TRBV5-6	few	.	TRBJ1-2	CASSRPHGANYGYTF	TGTGCCAGCAGCCGCCCTCATGGGGCGAACTATGGCTACACCTTC
TRBV6-5	.	TRBD2	TRBJ2-7	CASRGTSGPQYF	TGTGCCAGTAGGGGGACTAGCGGGCCTCAGTACTTC
TRBV6-5	once	.	TRBJ1-2	CASRPVERDGYTF	TGTGCCAGCAGGCCAGTAGAGAGGGATGGCTACACCTTC
TRBV5-4	.	TRBD1	TRBJ2-2	CASSRAGTANTGELFF	TGTGCCAGCAGCCGGGCCGGGACAGCGAACACCGGGGAGCTGTTTTTT
TRBV10-3	.	.	TRBJ2-5	CAISEGQGRRETQYF	TGTGCCATCAGTGAGGGGCAGGGGCGCCGAGAGACCCAGTACTTC
TRBV23-1	.	.	TRBJ1-5	CASSQPTVITSQPQHF	TGCGCCAGCAGTCAGCCGACAGTCATCACAAGCCAGCCCCAGCATTTT
TRBV4-1	once	.	TRBJ2-7	CASSLLQDVSYEQYF	TGCGCCAGCAGCCTCTTACAGGACGTCTCCTACGAGCAGTACTTC
TRBV27	.	.	TRBJ2-7	CASSLPNRKLSSYEQYF	TGTGCCAGCAGTTTGCCCAACAGGAAACTAAGCTCCTACGAGCAGTACTTC
TRBV19	.	TRBD2	TRBJ2-7	CASSMTSGYEQYF	TGTGCCAGTAGTATGACTAGCGGGTACGAGCAGTACTTC
TRBV18	.	.	TRBJ2-1	CASSRLIGGASSYNEQFF	TGTGCCAGCTCGCGGCTAATTGGGGGGGCCAGCTCCTACAATGAGCAGTTCTTC
TRBV19	.	TRBD1	TRBJ2-7	CASSMGQSSYEQYF	TGTGCCAGTAGTATGGGACAGAGCTCCTACGAGCAGTACTTC
TRBV5-4	.	.	TRBJ1-4	CASSLRGSNEKLFF	TGTGCCAGCAGCTTGAGGGGGTCTAATGAAAAACTGTTTTTT
TRBV7-8	.	.	TRBJ2-2	CASSTTGELFF	TGTGCCAGCAGTACTACCGGGGAGCTGTTTTTT
TRBV19	once	TRBD1	TRBJ1-1	CASSIGIRGQGARDTEAFF	TGTGCCAGTAGTATAGGGATTAGGGGACAGGGGGCGCGGGACACTGAAGCTTTCTTT
TRBV10-3	few	TRBD1	TRBJ1-5	CAISDGGQGINQPQHF	TGTGCCATCAGTGATGGGGGACAGGGAATCAATCAGCCCCAGCATTTT
TRBV5-4	.	.	TRBJ1-2	CASSLDVRGYGNGYTF	TGTGCCAGCAGCTTGGACGTTAGAGGTTATGGAAATGGCTACACCTTC
TRBV7-2	.	TRBD2	TRBJ2-7	CASSPRTSGAREQYF	TGTGCCAGCAGCCCGCGGACTAGCGGAGCCCGGGAGCAGTACTTC
TRBV23-1	.	TRBD1	TRBJ2-7	CASSPWDRGTYWEQYF	TGCGCCAGCAGTCCGTGGGACAGGGGGACCTATTGGGAGCAGTACTTC
TRBV30	.	TRBD2	TRBJ2-2	CAWSRTSGNGELFF	TGTGCCTGGAGCCGGACTAGCGGGAACGGGGAGCTGTTTTTT
TRBV12-5	once	.	TRBJ1-2	CASGDKTGTPTSNYGYTF	TGTGCTAGTGGTGACAAGACCGGGACACCCACCTCTAACTATGGCTACACCTTC